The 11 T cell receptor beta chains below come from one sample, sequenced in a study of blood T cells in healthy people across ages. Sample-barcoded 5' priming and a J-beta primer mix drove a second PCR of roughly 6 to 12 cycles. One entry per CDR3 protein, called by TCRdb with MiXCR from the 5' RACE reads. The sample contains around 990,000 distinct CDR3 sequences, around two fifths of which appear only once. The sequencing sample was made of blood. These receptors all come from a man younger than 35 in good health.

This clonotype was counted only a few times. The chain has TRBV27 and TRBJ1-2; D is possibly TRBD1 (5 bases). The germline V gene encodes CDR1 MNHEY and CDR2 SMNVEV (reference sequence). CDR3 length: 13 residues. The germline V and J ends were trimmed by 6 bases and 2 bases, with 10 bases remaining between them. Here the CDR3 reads CASRRRDNYGYTF. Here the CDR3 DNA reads TGTGCCAGCAGGCGGAGGGACAACTATGGCTACACCTTC.

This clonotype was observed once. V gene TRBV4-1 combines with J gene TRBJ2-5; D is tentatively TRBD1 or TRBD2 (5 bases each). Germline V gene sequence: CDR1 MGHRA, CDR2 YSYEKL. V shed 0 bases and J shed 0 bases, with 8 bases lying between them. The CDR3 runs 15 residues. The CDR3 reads CASSQDWGYQETQYF. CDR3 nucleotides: TGCGCCAGCAGCCAAGATTGGGGGTACCAAGAGACCCAGTACTTC.

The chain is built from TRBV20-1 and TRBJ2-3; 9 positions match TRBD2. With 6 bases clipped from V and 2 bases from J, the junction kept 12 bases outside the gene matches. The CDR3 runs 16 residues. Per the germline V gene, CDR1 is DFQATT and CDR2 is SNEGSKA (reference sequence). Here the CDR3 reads CSAATSAGGSTDTQYF. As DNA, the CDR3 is TGCAGTGCCGCGACTAGTGCGGGGGGGTCCACAGATACGCAGTATTTT.

CDR3 sequence (DNA): TGCAGTGCTATTGAGGTGTATGGCACAGATACGCAGTATTTT. Its translation: CSAIEVYGTDTQYF. This sequence joins TRBV20-1 and TRBJ2-3; D not certain. From germline, CDR1 is DFQATT and CDR2 SNEGSKA (reference sequence). Trimming stripped 4 bases from V and 1 base from J, with 12 bases between. The CDR3 extends over 14 amino acids.

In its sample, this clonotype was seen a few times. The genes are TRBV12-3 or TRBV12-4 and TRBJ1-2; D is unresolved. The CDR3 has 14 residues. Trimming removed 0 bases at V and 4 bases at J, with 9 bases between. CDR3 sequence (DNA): TGTGCCAGCAGTTTAGCTGGGTCCGTCTATGGCTACACCTTC. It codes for CASSLAGSVYGYTF.

CDR3 DNA sequence: TGCAGTGCTAGAGATTCGGGGGTGGCGACAGATACGCAGTATTTT. Amino acids: CSARDSGVATDTQYF. The chain carries TRBV20-1 and TRBJ2-3; maybe TRBD2 (6 bases). The CDR3 extends over 15 amino acids. Germline lookup yields CDR1 DFQATT and CDR2 SNEGSKA (reference sequence). With 0 bases removed from V and 3 bases from J, the gap between germline ends came to 13 bases.

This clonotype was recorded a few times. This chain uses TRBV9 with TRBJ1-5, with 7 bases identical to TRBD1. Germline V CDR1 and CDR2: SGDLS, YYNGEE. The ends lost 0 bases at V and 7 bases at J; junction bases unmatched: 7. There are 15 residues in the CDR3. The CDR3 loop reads CASSVGTDRAQPQHF. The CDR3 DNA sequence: TGTGCCAGCAGCGTAGGTACTGACAGGGCGCAGCCCCAGCATTTT.

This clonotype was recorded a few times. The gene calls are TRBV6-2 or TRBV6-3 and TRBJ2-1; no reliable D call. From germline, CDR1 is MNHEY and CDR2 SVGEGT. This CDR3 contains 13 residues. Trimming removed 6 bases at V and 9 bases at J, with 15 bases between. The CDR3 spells CASRRWGNGEQFF. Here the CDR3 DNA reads TGTGCCAGCAGGCGATGGGGTAATGGTGAGCAGTTCTTC.

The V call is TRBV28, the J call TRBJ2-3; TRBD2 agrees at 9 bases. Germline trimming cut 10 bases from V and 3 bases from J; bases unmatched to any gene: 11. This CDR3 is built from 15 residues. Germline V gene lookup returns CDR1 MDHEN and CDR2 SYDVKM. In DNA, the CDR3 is TGTGCCACGTCCCCTGGCGGGGGGGTTACAGATACGCAGTATTTT. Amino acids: CATSPGGGVTDTQYF.

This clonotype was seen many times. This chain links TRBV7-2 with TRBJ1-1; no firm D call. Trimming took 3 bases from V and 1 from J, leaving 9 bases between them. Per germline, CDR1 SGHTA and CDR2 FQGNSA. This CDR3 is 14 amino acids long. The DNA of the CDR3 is TGTGCCAGCAGCTTCACCGCGGGGAACACTGAAGCTTTCTTT. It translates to CASSFTAGNTEAFF.

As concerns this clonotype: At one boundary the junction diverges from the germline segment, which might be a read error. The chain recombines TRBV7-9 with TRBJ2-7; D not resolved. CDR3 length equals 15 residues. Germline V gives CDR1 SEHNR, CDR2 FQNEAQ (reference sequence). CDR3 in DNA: TGTGCCAGCAACTTAGAATCCGTCAACCCCTACGAGCAGTACTTC. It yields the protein CASNLESVNPYEQYF.